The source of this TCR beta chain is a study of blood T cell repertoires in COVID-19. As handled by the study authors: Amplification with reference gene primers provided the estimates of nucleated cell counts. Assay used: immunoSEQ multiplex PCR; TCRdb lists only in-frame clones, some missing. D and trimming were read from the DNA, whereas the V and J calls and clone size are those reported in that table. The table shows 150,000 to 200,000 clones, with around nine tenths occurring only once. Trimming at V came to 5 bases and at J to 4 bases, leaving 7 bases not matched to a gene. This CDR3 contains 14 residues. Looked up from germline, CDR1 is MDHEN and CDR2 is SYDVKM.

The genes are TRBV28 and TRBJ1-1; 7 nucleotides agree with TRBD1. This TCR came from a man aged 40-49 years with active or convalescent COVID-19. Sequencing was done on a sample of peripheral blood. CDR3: CASSQRGPRTEAFF. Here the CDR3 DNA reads TGTGCCAGCAGTCAAAGGGGGCCCCGCACTGAAGCTTTCTTT.